Included here is one TCR beta chain sequence, with context. The target antigen is unknown. The record originates from a study of T cell responses to AZD1222 COVID-19 vaccine. CDR1 is LNHNV and CDR2 is YYDKDF in the germline V gene (reference sequence). Trimming took off 0 bases at V and 12 bases at J, with 12 bases between the two ends. This CDR3 region has 13 residues. Only in-frame clones appear in the TCRdb table, and some are missing; sequencing was by immunoSEQ multiplex PCR. In the table there are about 180,000 clones, just over 90% of which are singletons. General study results and limits: When two AZD1222 doses had been given, Spike-specific TCR breadth and depth rose. Among those given AZD1222, only six were seropositive at baseline.

Sequences were derived from peripheral blood, sampled on day 0 of AZD1222 vaccination. The V gene is TRBV15, the J gene TRBJ2-1; perhaps TRBD2 as D (5 bases). This clonotype was obtained from an adult in good health. The CDR3 nucleotides are TGTGCCACCAGCAGAGATCGAAACCGGGGGCAGTTCTTC. Translated, it gives CATSRDRNRGQFF.